The sequence of this TCR beta chain was determined in a study of chemoradiotherapy in HPV16-positive cancers. In the study overall: Candidate HPV-specific clones and shared TCR motifs came from two HPV16-positive patients. Study-level points and caveats: Non-HPV-specific T cells did not expand in tumors during treatment, whereas candidate HPV-specific clones and E7-related motifs did.

Sequencing used immunoSEQ multiplex PCR; TCRdb keeps in-frame clones, though not all of them. The sample has about 20,000 clones, roughly 89% seen once. Samples were taken several times over chemoradiotherapy. With regard to this clone: Its specificity is not known.

Germline V gene data show CDR1 as SNHLY and CDR2 as FYNNEI. Trimming cost V 6 bases and J 5 bases, with 7 bases left between them. The CDR3 length is 11 residues. The rearrangement links TRBV2 to TRBJ1-1; D not resolved. The source of this sequence is a human donor with HPV-associated anogenital cancer. This material consisted of blood, taken from a patient who underwent chemoradiotherapy. The CDR3 nucleotides are TGTGCCAGCAGGCGATCTACTGAAGCTTTCTTT. This codes for CASRRSTEAFF.